This note documents a single TCR beta chain sequence. None of the donors, who were healthy HIV-negative adults, had recently had acute infections or vaccinations. The V gene's germline CDR1 is SGHKS and CDR2 YYEKEE (reference sequence). J was trimmed by 2 bases and V by 1 base; bases with no gene match: 6. This CDR3 comprises 16 residues. This sample stems from a study of shared clonotypes between healthy human individuals. Study information: Three CD4 naive, three CD4 memory, two CD8 naive and one CD8 memory plate were used per donor.

Profiling relied on immunoSEQ multiplex PCR, and the TCRdb table lists in-frame clones only, not all of them. The sample lists 2.3 million or so clones; approximately 95% were seen once. The source material was naive CD4+ T cells from PBMCs. Sample subset: CD45RA+ positively selected. The V call is TRBV5-5, the J call TRBJ1-2; 9 nucleotides agree with TRBD1. This sequence was found in a man younger than 35 in good health. Some clones in this sample may be carry-over from other donors' samples. The CDR3 coding sequence is TGTGCCAGCAGCTTGTGGGGGACAGGGTTAAACTATGGCTACACCTTC. It is translated as CASSLWGTGLNYGYTF.